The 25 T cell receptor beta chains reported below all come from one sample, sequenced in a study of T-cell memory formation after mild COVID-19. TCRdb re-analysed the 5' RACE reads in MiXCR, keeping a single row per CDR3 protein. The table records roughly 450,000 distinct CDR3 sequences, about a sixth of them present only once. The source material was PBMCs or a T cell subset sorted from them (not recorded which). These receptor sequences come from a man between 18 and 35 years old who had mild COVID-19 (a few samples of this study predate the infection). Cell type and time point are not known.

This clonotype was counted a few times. The CDR3 bases are TGCAGTGCTAGTTACGCTTCCCGGGAAAAACTGTTTTTT. The encoded protein is CSASYASREKLFF. This sequence joins TRBV20-1 and TRBJ1-4; D gene ambiguous. V shed 3 bases and J shed 8 bases, with 13 bases lying between them. This CDR3 comprises 13 residues. CDR1 and CDR2 (germline): DFQATT, SNEGSKA (reference sequence).

In DNA, the CDR3 is TGTGCCAGCAGCTTAGCGGGACAGGGGAGAGAGCAGTACTTC. Its protein is CASSLAGQGREQYF. This chain joins TRBV7-9 and TRBJ2-7; the match to TRBD1 covers 10 bases. The CDR3 extends over 14 amino acids. The V gene end was trimmed by 0 bases and the J gene end by 7 bases; junction bases not matched to a gene: 3. In germline, CDR1 is SEHNR, CDR2 FQNEAQ (reference sequence). The full variable domain, in which reference TRBV7-9 and TRBJ2-7 provide the parts outside the CDR3, is DTGVSQNPRHKITKRGQNVTFRCDPISEHNRLYWYRQTLGQGPEFLTYFQNEAQLEKSRLLSDRFSAERPKGSFSTLEIQRTEQGDSAMYLCASSLAGQGREQYFGPGTRLTVT.

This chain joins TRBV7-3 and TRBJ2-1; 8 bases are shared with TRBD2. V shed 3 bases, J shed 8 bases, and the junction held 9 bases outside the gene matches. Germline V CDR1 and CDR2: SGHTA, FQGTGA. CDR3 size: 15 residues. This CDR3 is CASSFAGGGPHEQFF. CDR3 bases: TGTGCCAGCAGCTTCGCGGGAGGTGGTCCCCATGAGCAGTTCTTC. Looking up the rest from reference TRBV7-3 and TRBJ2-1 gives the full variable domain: GAGVSQTPSNKVTEKGKYVELRCDPISGHTALYWYRQSLGQGPEFLIYFQGTGAADDSGLPNDRFFAVRPEGSVSTLKIQRTERGDSAVYLCASSFAGGGPHEQFFGPGTRLTVL.

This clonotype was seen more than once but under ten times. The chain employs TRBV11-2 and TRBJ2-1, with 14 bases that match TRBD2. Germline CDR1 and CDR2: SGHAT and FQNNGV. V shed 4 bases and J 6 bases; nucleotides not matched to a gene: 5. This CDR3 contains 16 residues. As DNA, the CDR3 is TGTGCCAGCAGCTCTCGACTAGCGGGGGGGCTCAATGAGCAGTTCTTC. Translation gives CASSSRLAGGLNEQFF.

In nucleotides, the CDR3 is TGTGCCAGCAGTTATATTTCGGGTGATGGCTACACCTTC. This gives the protein CASSYISGDGYTF. The V and J genes are TRBV6-5 and TRBJ1-2; D uncertain. CDR1 and CDR2 from the germline V gene are MNHEY and SVGAGI. The CDR3 is 13 amino acids. Trimming stripped 3 bases from V and 6 bases from J, with 11 bases between.

DNA for the CDR3: TGTGCCAGCAGCGTAGGAACCCTAGCGGTCCAAGAGACCCAGTACTTC. This gives the protein CASSVGTLAVQETQYF. This sequence joins TRBV9 and TRBJ2-5, with TRBD2 matching 7 bases. The germline V gene has CDR1 SGDLS and CDR2 YYNGEE. The V segment lost 0 bases and the J segment 1 base; nucleotides outside the gene matches: 6. CDR3 length equals 16 residues. Supplemented by reference TRBV9 and TRBJ2-5, the full variable domain reads DSGVTQTPKHLITATGQRVTLRCSPRSGDLSVYWYQQSLDQGLQFLIQYYNGEERAKGNILERFSAQQFPDLHSELNLSSLELGDSALYFCASSVGTLAVQETQYFGPGTRLLVL.

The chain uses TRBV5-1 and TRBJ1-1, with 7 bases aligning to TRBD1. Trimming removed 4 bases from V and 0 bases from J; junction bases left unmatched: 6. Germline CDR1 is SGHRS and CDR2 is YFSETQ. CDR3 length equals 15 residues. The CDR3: CASSGGDSMNTEAFF. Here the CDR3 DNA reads TGCGCCAGCAGCGGGGGGGACAGCATGAACACTGAAGCTTTCTTT.

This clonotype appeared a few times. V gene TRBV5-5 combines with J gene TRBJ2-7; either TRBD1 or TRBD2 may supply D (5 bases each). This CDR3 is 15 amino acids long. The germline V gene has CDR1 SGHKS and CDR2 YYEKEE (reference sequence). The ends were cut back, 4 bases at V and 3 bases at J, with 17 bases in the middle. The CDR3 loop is CASSQQDWAIYEQYV. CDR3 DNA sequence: TGTGCCAGCAGCCAACAGGACTGGGCCATCTACGAGCAGTACGTC.

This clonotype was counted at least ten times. The CDR3 region has the DNA TGTGCCAGCAGCTTAGGGGCTAGCGTCACCTACGAGCAGTACTTC. This sequence encodes CASSLGASVTYEQYF. This chain joins TRBV7-9 and TRBJ2-7, with D possibly matching TRBD2 (6 bases). Germline V gene sequence: CDR1 SEHNR, CDR2 FQNEAQ (reference sequence). The CDR3 runs to 15 residues. The V end was cut by 1 base, the J end by 2 bases, with 12 bases between.

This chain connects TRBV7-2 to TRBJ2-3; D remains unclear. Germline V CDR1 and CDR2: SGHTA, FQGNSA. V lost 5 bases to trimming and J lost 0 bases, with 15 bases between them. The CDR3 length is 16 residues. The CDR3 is CASSQATHPSTDTQYF. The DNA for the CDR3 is TGTGCCAGCAGCCAGGCGACTCACCCTAGCACAGATACGCAGTATTTT.

CDR3 nucleotide sequence: TGTGCCAGCAGACGTCCCTTAGGGACTAGCGGAACAGATACGCAGTATTTT. Amino acid sequence: CASRRPLGTSGTDTQYF. This rearrangement joins TRBV6-2 or TRBV6-3 to TRBJ2-3, with 11 bases lining up with TRBD2. This CDR3 comprises 17 residues. V shed 6 bases and J 3 bases; nucleotides not matched to a gene: 11. The germline V gene encodes CDR1 MNHEY and CDR2 SVGEGT.

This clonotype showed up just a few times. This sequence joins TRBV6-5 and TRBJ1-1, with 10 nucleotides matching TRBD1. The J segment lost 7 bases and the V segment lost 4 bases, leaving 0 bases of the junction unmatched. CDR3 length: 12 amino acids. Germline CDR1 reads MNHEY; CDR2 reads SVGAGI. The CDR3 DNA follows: TGTGCCAGCAGTTGGACAGGGGGTGAAGCTTTCTTT. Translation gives CASSWTGGEAFF.

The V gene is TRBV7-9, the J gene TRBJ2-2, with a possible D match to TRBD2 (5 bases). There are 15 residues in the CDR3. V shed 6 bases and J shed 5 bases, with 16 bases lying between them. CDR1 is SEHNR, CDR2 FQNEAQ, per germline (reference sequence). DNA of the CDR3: TGTGCCAGCAGTTCCGAACCGGGCGGGACCGGGGAGCTGTTTTTT. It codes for CASSSEPGGTGELFF.

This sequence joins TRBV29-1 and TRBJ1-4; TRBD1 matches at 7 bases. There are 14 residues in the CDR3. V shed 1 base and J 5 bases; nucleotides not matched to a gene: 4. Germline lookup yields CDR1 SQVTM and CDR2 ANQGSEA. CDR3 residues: CSVEVPGQNEKLFF. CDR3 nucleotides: TGCAGCGTTGAAGTGCCGGGACAGAATGAAAAACTGTTTTTT.

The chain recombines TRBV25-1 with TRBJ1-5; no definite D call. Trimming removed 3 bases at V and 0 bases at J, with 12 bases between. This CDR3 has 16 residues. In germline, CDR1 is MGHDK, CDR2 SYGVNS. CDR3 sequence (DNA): TGTGCCAGCAGTGACTCCCCAGACAATAGCAATCAGCCCCAGCATTTT. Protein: CASSDSPDNSNQPQHF.

CDR3 DNA sequence: TGTGCCAGCAGTACAAGACCGGGACTAGCGGGCACAGATACGCAGTATTTT. Translating it yields CASSTRPGLAGTDTQYF. The V call is TRBV28, the J call TRBJ2-3, with 11 bases matching TRBD2. Germline V gene lookup returns CDR1 MDHEN and CDR2 SYDVKM. The CDR3 is 17 residues long. Germline trimming cut 5 bases from V and 1 base from J; bases unmatched to any gene: 8.

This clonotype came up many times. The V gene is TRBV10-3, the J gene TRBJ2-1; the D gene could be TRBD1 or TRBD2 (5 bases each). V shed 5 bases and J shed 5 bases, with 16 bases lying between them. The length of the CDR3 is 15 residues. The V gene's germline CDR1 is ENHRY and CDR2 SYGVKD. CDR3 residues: CAISRNWGTDNEQFF. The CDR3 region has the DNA TGTGCCATCAGTCGAAACTGGGGGACGGACAATGAGCAGTTCTTC.

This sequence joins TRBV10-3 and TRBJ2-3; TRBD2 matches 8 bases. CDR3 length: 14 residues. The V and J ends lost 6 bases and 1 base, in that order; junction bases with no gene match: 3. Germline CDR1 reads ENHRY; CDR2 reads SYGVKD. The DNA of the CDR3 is TGTGCCATCAGCAGGCGGGGGGGCACAGATACGCAGTATTTT. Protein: CAISRRGGTDTQYF.

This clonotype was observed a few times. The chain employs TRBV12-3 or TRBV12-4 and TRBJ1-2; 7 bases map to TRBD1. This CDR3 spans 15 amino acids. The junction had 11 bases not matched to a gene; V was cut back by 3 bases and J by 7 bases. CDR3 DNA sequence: TGTGCCAGCAGTTTCGGCGTGGCAGGGGGAGGTGGCTACACCTTC. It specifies CASSFGVAGGGGYTF.

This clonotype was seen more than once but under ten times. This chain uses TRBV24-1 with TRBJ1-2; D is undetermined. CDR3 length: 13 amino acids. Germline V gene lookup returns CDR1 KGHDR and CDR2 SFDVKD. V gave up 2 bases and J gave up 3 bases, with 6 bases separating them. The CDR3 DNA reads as TGTGCCACCAGTGATTCCCCCGACTATGGCTACACCTTC. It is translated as CATSDSPDYGYTF.

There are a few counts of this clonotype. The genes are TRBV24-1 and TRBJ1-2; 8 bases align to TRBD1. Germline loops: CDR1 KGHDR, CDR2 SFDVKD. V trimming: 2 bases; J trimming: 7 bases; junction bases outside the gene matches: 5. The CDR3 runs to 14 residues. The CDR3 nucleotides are TGTGCCACCAGTGATTCGGACAGGGCTAGTGGCTACACCTTC. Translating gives CATSDSDRASGYTF.

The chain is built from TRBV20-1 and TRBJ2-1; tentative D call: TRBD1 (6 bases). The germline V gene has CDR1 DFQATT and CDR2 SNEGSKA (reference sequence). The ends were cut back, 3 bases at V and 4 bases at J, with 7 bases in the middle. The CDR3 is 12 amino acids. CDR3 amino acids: CSARRGYNEQFF. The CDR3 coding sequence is TGCAGTGCTAGGAGGGGGTACAATGAGCAGTTCTTC.

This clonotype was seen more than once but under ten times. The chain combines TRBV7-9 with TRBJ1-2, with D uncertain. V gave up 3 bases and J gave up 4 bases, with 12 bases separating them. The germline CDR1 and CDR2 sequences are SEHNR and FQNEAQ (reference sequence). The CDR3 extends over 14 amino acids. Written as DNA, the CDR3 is TGTGCCAGCAGCTTTTTACCGGGGAGCTATGGCTACACCTTC. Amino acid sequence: CASSFLPGSYGYTF.

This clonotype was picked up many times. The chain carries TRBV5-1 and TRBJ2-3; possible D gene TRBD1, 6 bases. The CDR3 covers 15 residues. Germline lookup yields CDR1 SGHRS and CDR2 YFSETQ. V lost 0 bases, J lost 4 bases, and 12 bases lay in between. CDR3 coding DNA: TGCGCCAGCAGCTTGGAGGGACAACACGCAGATACGCAGTATTTT. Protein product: CASSLEGQHADTQYF. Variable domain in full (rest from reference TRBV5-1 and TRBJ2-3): KAGVTQTPRYLIKTRGQQVTLSCSPISGHRSVSWYQQTPGQGLQFLFEYFSETQRNKGNFPGRFSGRQFSNSRSEMNVSTLELGDSALYLCASSLEGQHADTQYFGPGTRLTVL.

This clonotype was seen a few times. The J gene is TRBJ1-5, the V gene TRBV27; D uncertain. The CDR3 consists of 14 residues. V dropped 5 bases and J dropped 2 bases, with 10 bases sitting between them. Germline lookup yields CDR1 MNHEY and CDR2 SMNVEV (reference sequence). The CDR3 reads CASSRLGGNQPQHF. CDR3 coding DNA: TGTGCCAGCAGTAGACTGGGAGGCAATCAGCCCCAGCATTTT.